This TCR beta chain was identified during a study of OX40 agonist ivuxolimab in advanced cancers. Background on the study: Partial responses were observed in three patients, of whom one had hepatocellular carcinoma and two had cutaneous melanoma. Study observations and caveats: At 0.1 to 3.0 mg/kg, CD4+ and CD8+ blood T cells expanded clonally by week 6. Among expanded peripheral T cells, antigen specificity went undetermined. It was also the case that some nonresponders had low normalized T-cell clonal expansion.

From germline, CDR1 is LNHNV and CDR2 YYDKDF (reference sequence). The CDR3 sequence is 14 residues long. V lost 5 bases and J lost 8; bases outside the gene matches: 6. Concerning this clone: The target antigen is unknown.

Assay used: immunoSEQ multiplex PCR; TCRdb lists only in-frame clones, some missing. The sample shows roughly 90,000 clones, approximately 91% of them seen only once. The sequence was collected from an adult with an advanced solid tumor such as melanoma, head and neck, liver or kidney cancer. Source: CD4+ or CD8+ T cells sorted from blood, taken in a trial of the OX40 agonist ivuxolimab. The chain joins TRBV15 to TRBJ1-4; TRBD1 matches at 9 bases. The CDR3 reads CATSGQGIGEKLFF. As DNA, the CDR3 is TGTGCCACCAGCGGACAGGGGATCGGAGAAAAACTGTTTTTT.